This T cell receptor (beta chain) originates from a study of T cell repertoires in cytomegalovirus infection (dated by TCRdb to about 2019). About the full investigation: Alongside well-studied HLA-B-restricted epitopes, the peptide stimulations were aimed at recently identified HLA-C-restricted CMV epitopes, whose presentation resists viral immunomodulation. Donor HLA type was relevant to the analysis, because carriage of CMV infection together with the matching HLA type was indicated by public TCR beta signatures.

The treatment or condition label of this sample denotes: in vitro stimulation with specific CMV peptide epitopes to enrich CMV-specific T cells. Instrument on record: Illumina HiSeq 1500. The public sequencing data were trimmed at Q25 with fastp and processed into clonotypes with MiXCR by TCRdb, which kept only in-frame beta chains. Every CDR3 protein is listed once, alongside the most common genes and DNA of its rows. For this sample the table gives some 150,000 distinct CDR3 sequences, of which 25% to 35% were detected only once. Of the sample, about 56% is held by the ten largest clones. A note on this clonotype: Its antigen specificity is not known. Base quality data are lacking; no much larger clone is found one base away.

Study-wide conclusions, independent of this receptor: The ex vivo response was dominated by HLA-C-restricted CMV-specific TCR beta clonotypes, which also provided the single most frequent clonotype in two of eight donors. In both this cohort and an independent cohort of 300 to 450 donors, the cumulative frequency of public TCR beta family members distinguished carriers of CMV infection plus the relevant HLA type.

Specimen: CD8+ T cells from cultured PBMCs, collected from culture after CMV antigen stimulation. The sequence was obtained from a human donor in good health (CMV status not recorded). Some clones in this sample may be carry-over from other donors' samples.

The CDR3 in this case is CASSYHLAGAVSSYEQYF. The nucleotide sequence is TGTGCCAGCAGTTACCATCTAGCGGGGGCCGTTAGCTCCTACGAGCAGTACTTC. The sequence joins TRBV6-2 or TRBV6-3 to TRBJ2-7; 10 nucleotides in the junction match TRBD2. From cysteine to phenylalanine, the CDR3 is 18 amino acids long. The CDR3 DNA has 54 bases and is translated from base 1. CDR1 and CDR2 are drawn from the germline V gene: MNHEY, SVGEGT. From V the trimming removes 2 bases and from J it removes 0 bases, while the gene matches leave 10 bases of the junction unaccounted for.